This TCR beta chain derives from a study of T cells in Graves' hyperthyroidism and ophthalmopathy. Study observations and caveats: Blood also carried most thyroid clonotypes expanded above 0.001.

This clonotype occurred many times. As yet, its antigen is unknown. Researchers took RNA transcripts and amplified the TCR beta CDR3 regions from them. Initially, a first-round RT-PCR of the TCR CDR3 employed the HTBI primer set. TCRdb fed the multiplex PCR reads into MiXCR, producing one record per CDR3 protein. This repertoire shows about 200,000 distinct CDR3 sequences, less than 20% found once; its top ten account for 53%. Patients with uncontrolled infections, other autoimmune diseases, pregnancy or lactation were excluded. Clinical symptoms, serum thyroxine, TRAb, thyroid ultrasound and orbital computed tomography informed diagnoses. The germline gives CDR1 KGHSH, CDR2 LQKENI. There are 13 residues in the CDR3. The trim removed 6 bases at V and 3 bases at J, leaving 5 bases unmatched.

The J gene is TRBJ2-7, the V gene TRBV18; 7 bases line up with TRBD1. Source material: blood. The TCR was taken from a woman between 50 and 59 years old with Graves' hyperthyroidism. CDR3 residues: CASSSGQSYEQYF. The CDR3 DNA sequence: TGTGCCAGCTCGTCGGGACAGAGCTACGAGCAGTACTTC.